This T cell receptor beta chain was sequenced in a study of blood T cells in healthy people across ages. Notes on the study in general: Strong correlation linked observed beta diversity and percent naive T cells. Any changes in expanded clonotypes were possibly confounded, as donor CMV status remained unknown.

A sample-barcoded 5' primer and a J-beta primer mix were used in a second PCR of roughly 7 to 11 cycles. A minimum of 2.5 million CDR3-containing paired-end reads was obtained for each sample. Via MiXCR, TCRdb re-called the 5' RACE reads, giving one row per CDR3 protein. The table shows roughly 2 million distinct CDR3 sequences, with roughly 50% occurring only once. The V gene end was trimmed by 3 bases and the J gene end by 1 base; junction bases not matched to a gene: 6. This CDR3 region has 15 residues. Germline V gene lookup returns CDR1 SQVTM and CDR2 ANQGSEA. As to this clonotype: Its specificity is not known.

Peripheral blood was drawn, around 9.4 milliliters per donor. Sequencing used blood. The TCR originated in a woman in her forties in good health. The chain has TRBV29-1 and TRBJ2-7; 10 bases map to TRBD1. DNA for the CDR3: TGCAGCGTTGATCCGGGACAGGGGATTTCCTACGAGCAGTACTTC. This sequence encodes CSVDPGQGISYEQYF.